This TCR beta chain stems from a study of graft-versus-host responses after intestinal transplantation. Background on the study: Transplantation in recipients was multivisceral, liver-intestinal, or isolated intestinal. Each patient got anti-thymocyte globulin induction, then tacrolimus and steroids for three to four years.

Trimming removed 5 bases at V and 5 bases at J, with 12 bases between. Germline V gene sequence: CDR1 GTSNPN, CDR2 SVGIG (reference sequence). The CDR3 is 12 residues long. Regarding the study as a whole: Association was observed between peak circulating GvH clone levels and early post-transplant HvG declines.

Repertoires were generated with immunoSEQ multiplex PCR, while TCRdb's copy carries only in-frame clones and drops some. The table lists roughly 97,000 clones, roughly 91% of them singletons. On this clone: Its antigen is unknown.

The genes are TRBV30 and TRBJ1-2; tentative D call: TRBD1 (6 bases). The source of this sequence is a human donor who was the organ donor for an intestinal transplant. The specimen comprised unstimulated CD4+ T cells sorted from spleen or lymph node cells, sampled before transplant. Here the CDR3 DNA reads TGTGCCTGGGCGACAGGTCTATATGGCTACACCTTC. Residues: CAWATGLYGYTF.